The 7 T cell receptor beta chains in this list originate from one sample, sequenced in a study of blood T cell repertoires in COVID-19. TCRdb keeps only in-frame clones here, not all; method: immunoSEQ multiplex PCR. Of 200,000 to 300,000 clones listed, approximately 84% are singletons. Sequenced input: peripheral blood. The receptor source for this set is a human donor in a cohort sampled during active COVID-19.

The genes are TRBV5-4 and TRBJ2-3, with 11 nucleotides matching TRBD2. Trimming removed 4 bases from V and 4 bases from J; junction bases left unmatched: 11. Per germline, CDR1 SGHNT and CDR2 YYREEE (reference sequence). This CDR3 spans 17 amino acids. The CDR3 sequence: CASSIGLAGFSSDTQYF. The CDR3 bases are TGTGCCAGCAGCATAGGACTAGCGGGTTTCTCGTCAGATACGCAGTATTTT.

This chain uses TRBV29-1 with TRBJ2-3; TRBD2 agrees at 10 bases. The CDR3 has 14 amino acids. Looked up from germline, CDR1 is SQVTM and CDR2 is ANQGSEA. V lost 6 bases to trimming and J lost 6 bases; unmatched junction nucleotides: 9. The CDR3 spells CSVPTSGLADTQYF. DNA for the CDR3: TGCAGCGTCCCGACTAGCGGGCTAGCTGATACGCAGTATTTT.

The chain carries TRBV5-1 and TRBJ1-1; D is undetermined. The germline gives CDR1 SGHRS, CDR2 YFSETQ. V shed 3 bases and J shed 2 bases, with 11 bases lying between them. The CDR3 totals 14 residues. CDR3: CASSSGLFNTEAFF. The CDR3 nucleotides are TGCGCCAGCAGCTCAGGACTCTTTAACACTGAAGCTTTCTTT. The full variable domain, its missing parts supplied by reference TRBV5-1 and TRBJ1-1, is KAGVTQTPRYLIKTRGQQVTLSCSPISGHRSVSWYQQTPGQGLQFLFEYFSETQRNKGNFPGRFSGRQFSNSRSEMNVSTLELGDSALYLCASSSGLFNTEAFFGQGTRLTVV.

This sequence joins TRBV9 and TRBJ2-7; D uncertain. Trimming shortened V by 1 base and J by 2 bases, and 10 bases separated the two germline ends. The germline CDR1 and CDR2 sequences are SGDLS and YYNGEE. The CDR3 is 14 residues long. Written as DNA, the CDR3 is TGTGCCAGCAGCGTAACCGGAGAGCCCTACGAGCAGTACTTC. Amino acid sequence: CASSVTGEPYEQYF.

The rearrangement uses TRBV4-2 and TRBJ2-7; D unclear. Germline V gene sequence: CDR1 LGHNA, CDR2 YNFKEQ. The CDR3 spans 13 residues. Trimming removed 4 bases at V and 1 base at J, with 8 bases between. The CDR3 coding sequence is TGTGCCAGCAGCCTATCCCTTTCCTACGAGCAGTACTTC. It encodes CASSLSLSYEQYF.

The chain combines TRBV25-1 with TRBJ1-2; 9 bases align to TRBD1. The V gene end was trimmed by 4 bases and the J gene end by 8 bases; junction bases not matched to a gene: 8. The CDR3 extends over 14 amino acids. Germline V gives CDR1 MGHDK, CDR2 SYGVNS. CDR3 sequence: CASSATGGVGGYTF. The CDR3 coding sequence is TGTGCCAGCAGTGCGACAGGGGGAGTGGGGGGCTACACCTTC.

V usage is TRBV11-2 and J usage is TRBJ1-3; D is uncertain. The CDR3 is 15 amino acids. Germline values: CDR1 SGHAT, CDR2 FQNNGV. V was trimmed by 2 bases and J by 0 bases, leaving 8 bases between them. The CDR3: CASSLSPGSGNTIYF. The DNA of the CDR3 is TGTGCCAGCAGCTTATCACCAGGCTCTGGAAACACCATATATTTT.